Below, 32 T cell receptor beta chains from the same sample are listed, as sequenced in a study of CD8 T cells in Susac syndrome. It was with random hexamers that 0.5 to 1 ug RNA was reverse transcribed. TCRdb fed the immunoSEQ multiplex PCR reads into MiXCR, producing one record per CDR3 protein. The sample contains about 210,000 distinct CDR3 sequences, about 95% of which appear only once. The source material was CD4+ T cells from PBMCs. These receptors originate from a human donor with Susac syndrome.

V gene TRBV4-2 combines with J gene TRBJ2-1; 7 positions agree with TRBD1. J lost 2 bases, V lost 0 bases, and 4 bases had no gene match. Germline CDR1 reads LGHNA; CDR2 reads YNFKEQ. This CDR3 has 16 amino acids. Here the CDR3 DNA reads TGTGCCAGCAGCCAAGAGCCCGACAGGGCCTACAATGAGCAGTTCTTC. Protein sequence: CASSQEPDRAYNEQFF.

This chain joins TRBV18 and TRBJ1-2, with D uncertain. Germline V CDR1 and CDR2: KGHSH, LQKENI. The CDR3 runs 13 residues. The V and J ends lost 6 bases and 0 bases respectively, with 8 bases between them. DNA of the CDR3: TGTGCCAGCTCTGGGGTCTCTAACTATGGCTACACCTTC. This encodes CASSGVSNYGYTF.

This chain joins TRBV20-1 and TRBJ1-5; 10 nucleotides agree with TRBD1. This CDR3 has 15 amino acids. Germline-derived CDR1 and CDR2 are DFQATT and SNEGSKA (reference sequence). J gave up 5 bases and V 6 bases, and 10 bases lay outside the gene matches. CDR3 in amino acids: CSAATGTGEDQPQHF. CDR3 bases: TGCAGTGCAGCGACCGGGACAGGGGAGGATCAGCCCCAGCATTTT.

CDR3 nucleotides: TGCAGTGCTCCGGGACAGACTAACTATGGCTACACCTTC. Translation gives CSAPGQTNYGYTF. This chain joins TRBV20-1 and TRBJ1-2; TRBD1 matches 7 bases. This CDR3 region has 13 residues. CDR1 and CDR2 from the germline V gene are DFQATT and SNEGSKA (reference sequence). Trimming cost V 5 bases and J 0 bases; bases outside gene matches: 3.

The rearrangement joins TRBV27 to TRBJ2-2; D is possibly TRBD2 (6 bases). The CDR3 has 14 amino acids. Per germline, CDR1 MNHEY and CDR2 SMNVEV (reference sequence). Trimming shortened V by 3 bases and J by 6 bases, and 11 bases separated the two germline ends. The CDR3 protein is CASSFEWRAGELFF. As DNA, the CDR3 is TGTGCCAGCAGTTTTGAGTGGAGGGCCGGGGAGCTGTTTTTT.

The V and J genes are TRBV6-4 and TRBJ1-1; D unclear. The CDR3 has 13 residues. V was shortened by 2 bases and J by 1 base, with 5 bases between the two germline ends. Germline V gene sequence: CDR1 MRHNA, CDR2 SNTAGT. CDR3 sequence: CASSDAPNTEAFF. The CDR3 coding sequence is TGTGCCAGCAGTGACGCTCCGAACACTGAAGCTTTCTTT.

The CDR3, as DNA: TGTGCCAGCAGCTCGGCAACGGCAGGGACGAACACTGAAGCTTTCTTT. This gives the protein CASSSATAGTNTEAFF. The chain joins TRBV11-1 to TRBJ1-1; D may be TRBD1 (5 bases). CDR1 is SGHAT, CDR2 FQDESV, per germline (reference sequence). V lost 4 bases and J lost 1, with 16 bases in between. The CDR3 is 16 amino acids.

The rearrangement links TRBV9 to TRBJ2-5; no clear D. The V and J ends lost 0 bases and 0 bases respectively, with 6 bases between them. The CDR3 contains 14 residues. Germline CDR1 SGDLS, CDR2 YYNGEE. The CDR3 is CASSVDTYQETQYF. The CDR3 DNA follows: TGTGCCAGCAGCGTAGATACGTACCAAGAGACCCAGTACTTC.

The rearrangement uses TRBV6-1 and TRBJ2-7; 8 bases are shared with TRBD2. The CDR3 length is 14 residues. Losses at the gene ends were 4 bases for V and 4 bases for J; bases not matched to a gene: 6. Germline V gene lookup returns CDR1 MNHNS and CDR2 SASEGT. CDR3 coding DNA: TGTGCCAGCAGTGGAGGACTAGCAGTGTACGAGCAGTACTTC. The encoded protein is CASSGGLAVYEQYF.

The chain couples TRBV10-3 to TRBJ2-3, with D hard to call. Germline CDR1 and CDR2: ENHRY and SYGVKD. V lost 7 bases and J lost 2, with 10 bases in between. The CDR3 has 13 residues. This chain's CDR3 is CAINPRVTDTQYF. The CDR3 DNA sequence: TGTGCCATCAACCCCCGGGTCACAGATACGCAGTATTTT.

The genes are TRBV27 and TRBJ1-5; 10 bases are shared with TRBD1. The CDR3 contains 18 residues. V was clipped by 6 bases and J by 2 bases; unmatched bases: 13. Per the germline V gene, CDR1 is MNHEY and CDR2 is SMNVEV (reference sequence). As DNA, the CDR3 is TGTGCCAGCAGAGCGGGCTCGGGACAGGGGCAGGGCAATCAGCCCCAGCATTTT. It yields the protein CASRAGSGQGQGNQPQHF.

The chain has TRBV10-3 and TRBJ2-7, with D possibly called TRBD1 or TRBD2 (5 bases each). The CDR3 consists of 16 residues. The V and J ends lost 7 bases and 3 bases respectively, with 22 bases between them. The germline gives CDR1 ENHRY, CDR2 SYGVKD. CDR3 DNA: TGTGCCATCACCAGCCCCCCCCGGGACGGAGTCTACGAGCAGTACTTC. Residues: CAITSPPRDGVYEQYF.

The chain joins TRBV12-3 or TRBV12-4 to TRBJ1-2; 10 bases match TRBD1. The trim removed 7 bases at V and 4 bases at J, leaving 6 bases unmatched. The CDR3 is 14 residues long. The CDR3 is CASTPTGGGYGYTF. CDR3 coding DNA: TGTGCCAGCACTCCGACAGGGGGCGGCTATGGCTACACCTTC.

The rearrangement joins TRBV19 to TRBJ1-5; D remains unclear. The CDR3 is 14 residues long. The V gene lost 0 bases and the J gene lost 2 bases, with 5 bases spanning the gap. From germline, CDR1 is LNHDA and CDR2 SQIVND (reference sequence). The CDR3 DNA follows: TGTGCCAGTAGTATAGATGAGGGCAATCAGCCCCAGCATTTT. Its protein is CASSIDEGNQPQHF.

The V and J genes are TRBV20-1 and TRBJ2-1; TRBD2 matches 10 bases. This CDR3 has 15 amino acids. The germline V gene encodes CDR1 DFQATT and CDR2 SNEGSKA (reference sequence). Unmatched junction bases numbered 5, after V lost 3 bases and J lost 3 bases. The CDR3, as DNA: TGCAGTGCTAGTTATAGCGGGGGGCGCTACAATGAGCAGTTCTTC. It yields the protein CSASYSGGRYNEQFF.

The chain joins TRBV6-2 or TRBV6-3 to TRBJ1-1; D is unresolved. V was trimmed by 1 base and J by 5 bases, leaving 14 bases between them. Germline V CDR1 and CDR2: MNHEY, SVGEGT. The CDR3 sequence is 15 residues long. The DNA for the CDR3 is TGTGCCAGCAGTTACTTCGCCCTAAAGTCGACTGAAGCTTTCTTT. This translates into CASSYFALKSTEAFF.

The rearrangement joins TRBV29-1 to TRBJ1-2; unclear D gene. Germline V CDR1 and CDR2: SQVTM, ANQGSEA. Between the trimmed V and J ends, which lost 7 bases and 6 bases, there was a span of 18 bases. This CDR3 spans 13 amino acids. The CDR3 DNA reads as TGCAGCGCAGCGGGGTCTCAGTCACATGGCTACACCTTC. It is translated as CSAAGSQSHGYTF.

The chain recombines TRBV7-3 with TRBJ1-1, with a possible D match to TRBD1 (5 bases). The CDR3 extends over 15 amino acids. Trimming took 4 bases from V and 2 from J, leaving 14 bases between them. The germline gives CDR1 SGHTA, CDR2 FQGTGA. The CDR3 nucleotides are TGTGCCAGCAGCTCCGGGGACCGGATTAACACTGAAGCTTTCTTT. It encodes CASSSGDRINTEAFF.

The chain recombines TRBV29-1 with TRBJ2-3; possibly TRBD2 for D (7 bases). Trimming stripped 7 bases from V and 6 bases from J, with 14 bases between. Germline V CDR1 and CDR2: SQVTM, ANQGSEA. This CDR3 has 12 residues. The CDR3, as DNA: TGCAGCGCTGGCGAGGGGGGGGATACGCAGTATTTT. Protein product: CSAGEGGDTQYF.

The gene calls are TRBV28 and TRBJ1-1; D ambiguous. Trimming shortened V by 2 bases and J by 6 bases, and 10 bases separated the two germline ends. Germline V gene data show CDR1 as MDHEN and CDR2 as SYDVKM. The CDR3 runs 13 residues. CDR3 DNA sequence: TGTGCCAGCAGTTTAGGAGGTTCCGCTGAAGCTTTCTTT. Amino acid sequence: CASSLGGSAEAFF.

V and J are TRBV12-3 or TRBV12-4 and TRBJ2-5; D not resolved. Between the trimmed V and J ends, which lost 6 bases and 2 bases, there was a span of 16 bases. The CDR3 covers 15 residues. The CDR3 here is CASRASELVQETQYF. The CDR3 nucleotides read TGTGCCAGCAGAGCCTCGGAATTGGTACAAGAGACCCAGTACTTC.

V is TRBV30 and J is TRBJ1-4, with D possibly being TRBD1 (5 bases). V dropped 7 bases and J dropped 8 bases, with 14 bases sitting between them. The CDR3 runs to 12 residues. CDR1 is GTSNPN, CDR2 SVGIG, per germline (reference sequence). CDR3 region: CASTAGEEKLFF. CDR3 sequence (DNA): TGTGCCTCCACGGCGGGGGAAGAAAAACTGTTTTTT.

Points on this clonotype: At one of its ends the junction is not consistent with the germline gene, which may arise from a read error. This chain joins TRBV5-1 and TRBJ2-1, with 14 bases identical to TRBD2. CDR3 length equals 19 residues. Germline values: CDR1 SGHRS, CDR2 YFSETQ. The CDR3 coding sequence is TGCGCCAGCAGTTTGGGGAGCTCCTTTGGACTAGCGGGGGGTGTTGAGCAGTTCTTC. Translating gives CASSLGSSFGLAGGVEQFF. Looking up the rest from reference TRBV5-1 and TRBJ2-1 gives the full variable domain: KAGVTQTPRYLIKTRGQQVTLSCSPISGHRSVSWYQQTPGQGLQFLFEYFSETQRNKGNFPGRFSGRQFSNSRSEMNVSTLELGDSALYLCASSLGSSFGLAGGVEQFFGPGTRLTVL.

V and J are TRBV20-1 and TRBJ2-7; 9 bases agree with TRBD1. With V trimmed by 2 bases and J by 2 bases, 4 bases remained unmatched. The germline V gene has CDR1 DFQATT and CDR2 SNEGSKA (reference sequence). This CDR3 region has 14 residues. DNA of the CDR3: TGCAGTGCTAGACCGGGACAGGGAACCTACGAGCAGTACTTC. Its translation is CSARPGQGTYEQYF.

The rearrangement links TRBV27 to TRBJ1-6, with 8 bases matching TRBD1. Per germline, CDR1 MNHEY and CDR2 SMNVEV (reference sequence). The CDR3 extends over 16 amino acids. Trimming took 2 bases from V and 9 from J; bases not matched to a gene: 9. The CDR3 protein is CASSLPSGTGPSPLHF. The DNA of the CDR3 is TGTGCCAGCAGTTTACCCTCCGGGACAGGTCCTTCACCCCTCCACTTT.

V is TRBV2 and J is TRBJ1-1; TRBD1 aligns across 8 bases. Looked up from germline, CDR1 is SNHLY and CDR2 is FYNNEI. The CDR3 has 12 amino acids. The trim removed 2 bases at V and 10 bases at J, leaving 3 bases unmatched. The CDR3 DNA reads as TGTGCCAGCAGTGAACAGGGGGCGGCAGCTTTCTTT. This sequence encodes CASSEQGAAAFF.

The chain has TRBV4-1 and TRBJ2-1; a possible D gene is TRBD2 (5 bases). The germline CDR1 and CDR2 sequences are MGHRA and YSYEKL. This CDR3 comprises 16 residues. V lost 1 base and J 9 bases, leaving 19 bases between the germline ends. DNA of the CDR3: TGCGCCAGCAGCCAAGGACCGGCGCTAGCCGAGGGTGAGCAGTTCTTC. Translated: CASSQGPALAEGEQFF.

The chain is built from TRBV18 and TRBJ1-1; 7 bases match TRBD1. V lost 2 bases to trimming and J lost 6 bases; unmatched junction nucleotides: 9. This CDR3 has 15 residues. CDR1 and CDR2 from the germline V gene are KGHSH and LQKENI. CDR3 residues: CASSPGVGRGAEAFF. CDR3 DNA sequence: TGTGCCAGCTCACCAGGAGTGGGCAGGGGGGCTGAAGCTTTCTTT.

The chain combines TRBV14 with TRBJ2-5; 11 bases are shared with TRBD2. Germline CDR1 is SGHDN and CDR2 is FVKESK. The CDR3 covers 17 residues. J was trimmed by 1 base and V by 0 bases; bases with no gene match: 4. CDR3 nucleotide sequence: TGTGCCAGCAGCCAAGATCTAGCGGGGGGATTCCAAGAGACCCAGTACTTC. Amino acids: CASSQDLAGGFQETQYF.

The chain joins TRBV3-1 to TRBJ2-4; 9 positions match TRBD1. CDR3 size: 15 residues. CDR1 is LGHDT, CDR2 YNNKEL, per germline (reference sequence). After removal of 6 bases from V and 6 bases from J, the junction contained 9 bases not matched to a gene. CDR3 residues: CASSRTGTGLNIQYF. The CDR3 DNA reads as TGTGCCAGCAGTCGCACCGGGACAGGGTTAAACATTCAGTACTTC.

The rearrangement uses TRBV5-1 and TRBJ2-1; 12 bases align to TRBD2. Germline V lookup: CDR1 SGHRS, CDR2 YFSETQ. The CDR3 is made up of 14 amino acids. The trim removed 0 bases at V and 12 bases at J, leaving 4 bases unmatched. CDR3 in amino acids: CASSLGLAGGLQFF. CDR3 DNA: TGCGCCAGCAGCTTGGGGCTAGCGGGGGGGCTGCAGTTCTTC.

This chain uses TRBV3-1 with TRBJ1-2; unclear D gene. Germline-derived CDR1 and CDR2 are LGHDT and YNNKEL (reference sequence). Trimming cost V 0 bases and J 0 bases, with 8 bases left between them. The CDR3 has 15 residues. This chain's CDR3 is CASSQDVTPNYGYTF. The CDR3 coding sequence is TGTGCCAGCAGCCAAGATGTAACGCCTAACTATGGCTACACCTTC. Based on the CDR3 plus reference TRBV3-1 and TRBJ1-2, the full variable domain is DTAVSQTPKYLVTQMGNDKSIKCEQNLGHDTMYWYKQDSKKFLKIMFSYNNKELIINETVPNRFSPKSPDKAHLNLHINSLELGDSAVYFCASSQDVTPNYGYTFGSGTRLTVV.